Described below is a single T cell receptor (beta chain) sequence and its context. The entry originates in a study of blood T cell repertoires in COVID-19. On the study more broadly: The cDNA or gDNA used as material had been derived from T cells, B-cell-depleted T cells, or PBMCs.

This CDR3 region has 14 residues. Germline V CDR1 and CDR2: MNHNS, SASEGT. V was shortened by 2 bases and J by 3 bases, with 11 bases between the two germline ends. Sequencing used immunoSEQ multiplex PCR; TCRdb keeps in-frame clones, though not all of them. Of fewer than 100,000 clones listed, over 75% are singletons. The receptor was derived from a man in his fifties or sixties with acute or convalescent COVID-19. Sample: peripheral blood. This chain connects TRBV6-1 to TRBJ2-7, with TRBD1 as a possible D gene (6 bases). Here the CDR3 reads CASSETARGYEQYF. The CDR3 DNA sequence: TGTGCCAGCAGTGAAACGGCCAGGGGCTACGAGCAGTACTTC.